These 20 T cell receptor beta chains share one sample of origin, sequenced in a study of blood T cell repertoires in COVID-19. The method was immunoSEQ multiplex PCR; TCRdb's version includes in-frame clones alone and lacks a portion of them. The table has under 200,000 clones, approximately 80% seen once; the top ten hold about 1.5%. The sequenced sample was peripheral blood. Receptors originate from a human donor in a cohort sampled during active COVID-19.

The chain employs TRBV2 and TRBJ2-7; D is perhaps TRBD1 (6 bases). The CDR3 spans 14 residues. V shed 6 bases and J shed 2 bases, with 14 bases lying between them. The germline gives CDR1 SNHLY, CDR2 FYNNEI. The CDR3 sequence: CASSSGTRAYEQYF. The CDR3 nucleotides are TGTGCCAGCAGCTCCGGGACACGAGCCTACGAGCAGTACTTC.

This chain uses TRBV18 with TRBJ1-2, with 7 positions matching TRBD1. CDR1 is KGHSH, CDR2 LQKENI, per germline. The CDR3 sequence is 13 residues long. V lost 2 bases to trimming and J lost 8 bases; unmatched junction nucleotides: 5. The CDR3 nucleotides read TGTGCCAGCTCACCAACCACAGGGGACGGCTACACCTTC. This codes for CASSPTTGDGYTF.

The V and J genes are TRBV3-1 (or the pseudogene TRBV3-2) and TRBJ1-2; no clear D. The CDR3 runs to 13 residues. CDR1 and CDR2 (germline): LGHDT, YNNKEL (reference sequence). V dropped 4 bases and J dropped 4 bases, with 10 bases sitting between them. In DNA, the CDR3 is TGTGCCAGCAGCCTGACTGAAACCTATGGCTACACCTTC. This gives the protein CASSLTETYGYTF.

The chain combines TRBV18 with TRBJ2-5; D might be TRBD2 (5 bases). The V gene lost 3 bases and the J gene lost 5 bases, with 16 bases spanning the gap. This CDR3 has 15 residues. CDR1 and CDR2 (germline): KGHSH, LQKENI. This CDR3 reads CASSPPAVRAETQYF. Written as DNA, the CDR3 is TGTGCCAGCTCACCTCCCGCGGTGAGGGCCGAGACCCAGTACTTC.

V gene TRBV7-2 combines with J gene TRBJ1-6; D ambiguous. Germline V gene lookup returns CDR1 SGHTA and CDR2 FQGNSA. With 7 bases removed from V and 7 bases from J, the gap between germline ends came to 8 bases. The CDR3 covers 12 residues. The CDR3 nucleotides read TGTGCCAGCACCTCCGTGAATTCACCCCTCCACTTT. It specifies CASTSVNSPLHF.

This chain joins TRBV10-3 and TRBJ1-5, with D maybe TRBD1 (5 bases). This CDR3 contains 14 residues. The V and J ends lost 6 bases and 3 bases respectively, with 12 bases between them. Looked up from germline, CDR1 is ENHRY and CDR2 is SYGVKD. The CDR3 spells CAIRDTGNNQPQHF. CDR3 DNA sequence: TGTGCCATCAGGGACACAGGAAACAATCAGCCCCAGCATTTT.

The rearrangement joins TRBV28 to TRBJ2-7; tentative D call: TRBD2 (5 bases). V lost 2 bases to trimming and J lost 7 bases, with 6 bases between them. The CDR3 extends over 11 amino acids. CDR1 MDHEN and CDR2 SYDVKM come from the germline V gene. Here the CDR3 reads CASSLTGEQYF. The CDR3 DNA sequence: TGTGCCAGCAGTTTAACGGGGGAGCAGTACTTC.

This clone was seen only a few times. This rearrangement joins TRBV29-1 to TRBJ2-1, with 7 bases identical to TRBD2. Germline CDR1 is SQVTM and CDR2 is ANQGSEA. J gave up 6 bases and V 5 bases, and 10 bases lay outside the gene matches. The CDR3 extends over 14 amino acids. The chain's CDR3 is CSVRLAGSPNEQFF. The CDR3 DNA is TGCAGCGTTAGACTAGCCGGTTCGCCCAATGAGCAGTTCTTC.

This clone came up a few times. This chain uses TRBV7-2 with TRBJ1-2; possibly TRBD1 for D (5 bases). Germline V CDR1 and CDR2: SGHTA, FQGNSA. The CDR3 extends over 14 amino acids. The ends were cut back, 2 bases at V and 4 bases at J, with 11 bases in the middle. Here the CDR3 DNA reads TGTGCCAGCAGCTTATGGGGCAGCGCCTATGGCTACACCTTC. It translates to CASSLWGSAYGYTF.

Ten or more counts support this clone. The gene calls are TRBV9 and TRBJ2-7, with TRBD1 matching over 7 bases. The germline gives CDR1 SGDLS, CDR2 YYNGEE. Trimming took 3 bases from V and 2 from J; bases not matched to a gene: 8. This CDR3 is 15 amino acids long. The CDR3 loop is CASSAGTAETYEQYF. DNA for the CDR3: TGTGCCAGCAGCGCCGGGACAGCCGAGACCTACGAGCAGTACTTC.

The gene calls are TRBV3-1 (or the pseudogene TRBV3-2) and TRBJ2-3; 11 bases match TRBD2. CDR3 length: 16 residues. V gave up 1 base and J gave up 5 bases; unmatched junction bases: 5. Germline assignment: CDR1 LGHDT and CDR2 YNNKEL (reference sequence). Here the CDR3 reads CASSQATSGRIDTQYF. CDR3 in DNA: TGTGCCAGCAGCCAAGCAACTAGCGGGAGAATAGATACGCAGTATTTT.

The V gene is TRBV27, the J gene TRBJ1-2; weak D call: TRBD1 (5 bases). The V gene's germline CDR1 is MNHEY and CDR2 SMNVEV (reference sequence). The V end was cut by 0 bases, the J end by 9 bases, with 8 bases between. This CDR3 has 12 amino acids. The CDR3 region has the DNA TGTGCCAGCAGTTTATCGGGGGGAAGCTACACCTTC. It yields the protein CASSLSGGSYTF.

This rearrangement joins TRBV7-9 to TRBJ2-7; 13 bases line up with TRBD2. Germline CDR1 reads SEHNR; CDR2 reads FQNEAQ (reference sequence). The length of the CDR3 is 16 residues. V was pared by 5 bases and J by 0 bases, with 4 bases of the junction left unmatched. The CDR3 nucleotides read TGTGCCAGCAGCCCGGGACTAGCGGGGAGCTCCTACGAGCAGTACTTC. It specifies CASSPGLAGSSYEQYF.

The gene calls are TRBV10-1 and TRBJ1-1; D gene uncertain. With 0 bases removed from V and 8 bases from J, the gap between germline ends came to 10 bases. Germline V gene data show CDR1 as WNHNN and CDR2 as SYGVQD (reference sequence). The length of the CDR3 is 13 residues. In nucleotides, the CDR3 is TGCGCCAGCAGTGAGTCGGGGAGCAGGGAAGCTTTCTTT. Translation gives CASSESGSREAFF.

The CDR3 spells CASTKIDRKNTGELFF. The CDR3 nucleotides read TGTGCCAGCACCAAGATCGACAGGAAGAACACCGGGGAGCTGTTTTTT. The V call is TRBV6-6, the J call TRBJ2-2; weak D call: TRBD1 (6 bases). The CDR3 covers 16 residues. The V gene's germline CDR1 is MNHNY and CDR2 SVGAGI (reference sequence). With 7 bases removed from V and 1 base from J, the gap between germline ends came to 16 bases.

The chain links TRBV7-6 to TRBJ1-4, with 9 bases identical to TRBD1. In germline, CDR1 is SGHVS, CDR2 FNYEAQ. With V trimmed by 5 bases and J by 8 bases, 3 bases remained unmatched. The CDR3 consists of 13 residues. CDR3 in DNA: TGTGCCAGCAGCAAAGGGACAGGGGAAAAACTGTTTTTT. It codes for CASSKGTGEKLFF.

This clone was picked up a small number of times. The V and J genes are TRBV4-1 and TRBJ1-1; no clear D. Trimming took 1 base from V and 7 from J, leaving 7 bases between them. The CDR3 is 12 amino acids. Germline CDR1 reads MGHRA; CDR2 reads YSYEKL. The CDR3 DNA sequence: TGCGCCAGCAGCCAAGTTAGTAGTGAAGCTTTCTTT. This encodes CASSQVSSEAFF.

CDR3 nucleotides: TGCGCCAGCAGCCAAGATCTGGCAGGGAACTATGGCTACACCTTC. Protein sequence: CASSQDLAGNYGYTF. This sequence joins TRBV4-3 and TRBJ1-2; the D gene is possibly TRBD1 (5 bases). This CDR3 spans 15 amino acids. Germline loops: CDR1 LGHNA, CDR2 YSLEER. The germline V and J ends were trimmed by 0 bases and 2 bases, with 10 bases remaining between them.

The chain is built from TRBV10-1 and TRBJ2-7; D might be TRBD1 (5 bases). The CDR3 covers 13 residues. Germline CDR1 is WNHNN and CDR2 is SYGVQD (reference sequence). V was cut by 4 bases and J by 10 bases, with 17 bases left in between. CDR3 amino acids: CASSADSGSQQYF. The CDR3 coding sequence is TGCGCCAGCAGTGCGGATTCAGGGTCCCAACAGTACTTC.

The chain has TRBV9 and TRBJ2-3; weak D call: TRBD1 (5 bases). CDR3 size: 16 residues. Germline V gene data show CDR1 as SGDLS and CDR2 as YYNGEE. V was clipped by 0 bases and J by 5 bases, with 16 bases between them. The CDR3 is CASSVAALNQGDTQYF. CDR3 in DNA: TGTGCCAGCAGCGTAGCAGCACTTAATCAGGGAGATACGCAGTATTTT. Combining the CDR3 with reference TRBV9 and TRBJ2-3 gives the whole variable domain DSGVTQTPKHLITATGQRVTLRCSPRSGDLSVYWYQQSLDQGLQFLIQYYNGEERAKGNILERFSAQQFPDLHSELNLSSLELGDSALYFCASSVAALNQGDTQYFGPGTRLTVL.